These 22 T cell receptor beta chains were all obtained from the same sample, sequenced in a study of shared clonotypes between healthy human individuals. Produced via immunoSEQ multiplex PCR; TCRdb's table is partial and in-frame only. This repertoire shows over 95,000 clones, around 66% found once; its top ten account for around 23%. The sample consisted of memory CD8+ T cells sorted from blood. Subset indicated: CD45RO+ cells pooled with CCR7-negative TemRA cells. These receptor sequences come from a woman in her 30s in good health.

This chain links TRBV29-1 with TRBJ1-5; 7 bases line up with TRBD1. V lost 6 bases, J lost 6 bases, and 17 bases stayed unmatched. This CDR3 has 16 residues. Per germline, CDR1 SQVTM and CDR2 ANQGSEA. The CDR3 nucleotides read TGCAGCGTAGCGACAGGGAACGGGGGTCCAGGTCAGCCCCAGCATTTT. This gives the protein CSVATGNGGPGQPQHF.

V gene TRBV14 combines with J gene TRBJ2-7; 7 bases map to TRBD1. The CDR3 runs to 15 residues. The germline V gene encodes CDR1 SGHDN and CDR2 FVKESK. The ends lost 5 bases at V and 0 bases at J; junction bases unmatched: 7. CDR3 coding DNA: TGTGCCAGCAGCTTTTCCGGGACAGTCTCCTACGAGCAGTACTTC. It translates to CASSFSGTVSYEQYF. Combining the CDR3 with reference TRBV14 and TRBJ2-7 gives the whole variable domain EAGVTQFPSHSVIEKGQTVTLRCDPISGHDNLYWYRRVMGKEIKFLLHFVKESKQDESGMPNNRFLAERTGGTYSTLKVQPAELEDSGVYFCASSFSGTVSYEQYFGPGTRLTVT.

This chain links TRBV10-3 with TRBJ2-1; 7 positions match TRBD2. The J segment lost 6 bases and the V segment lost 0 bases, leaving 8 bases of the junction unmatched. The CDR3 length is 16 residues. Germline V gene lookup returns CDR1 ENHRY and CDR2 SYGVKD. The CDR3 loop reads CAISESKISGGNEQFF. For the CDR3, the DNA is TGTGCCATCAGTGAGTCGAAAATCTCGGGAGGCAATGAGCAGTTCTTC.

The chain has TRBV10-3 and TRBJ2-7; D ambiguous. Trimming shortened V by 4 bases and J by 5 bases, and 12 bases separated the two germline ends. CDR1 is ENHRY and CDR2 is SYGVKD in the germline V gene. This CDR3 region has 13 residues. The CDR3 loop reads CAISVDGVHEQYF. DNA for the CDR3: TGTGCCATCAGTGTCGACGGAGTGCACGAGCAGTACTTC.

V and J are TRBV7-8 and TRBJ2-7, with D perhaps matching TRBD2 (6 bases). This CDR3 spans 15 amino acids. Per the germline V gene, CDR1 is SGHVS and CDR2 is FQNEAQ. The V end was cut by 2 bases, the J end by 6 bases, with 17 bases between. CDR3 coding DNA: TGTGCCAGCAGCTTACCCGGGACTTCTATTCGCGAGCAGTACTTC. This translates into CASSLPGTSIREQYF.

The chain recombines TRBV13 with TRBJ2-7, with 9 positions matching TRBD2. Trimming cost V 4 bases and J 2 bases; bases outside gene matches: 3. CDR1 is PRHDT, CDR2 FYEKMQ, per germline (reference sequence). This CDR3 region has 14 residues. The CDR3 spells CASSYSGSPYEQYF. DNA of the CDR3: TGTGCCAGCAGCTATAGCGGGAGTCCCTACGAGCAGTACTTC.

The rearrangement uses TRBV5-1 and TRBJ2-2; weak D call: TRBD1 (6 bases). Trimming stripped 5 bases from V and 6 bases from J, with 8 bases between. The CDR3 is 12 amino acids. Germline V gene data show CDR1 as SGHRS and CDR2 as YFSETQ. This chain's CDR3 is CASSTGPGELFF. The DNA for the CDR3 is TGCGCCAGCAGTACAGGGCCCGGGGAGCTGTTTTTT.

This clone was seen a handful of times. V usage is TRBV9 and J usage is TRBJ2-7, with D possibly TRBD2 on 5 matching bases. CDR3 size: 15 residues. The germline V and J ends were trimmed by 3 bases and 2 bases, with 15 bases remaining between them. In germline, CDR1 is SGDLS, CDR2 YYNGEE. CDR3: CASSARPSGPYEQYF. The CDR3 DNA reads TGTGCCAGCAGCGCAAGACCCAGCGGTCCCTACGAGCAGTACTTC.

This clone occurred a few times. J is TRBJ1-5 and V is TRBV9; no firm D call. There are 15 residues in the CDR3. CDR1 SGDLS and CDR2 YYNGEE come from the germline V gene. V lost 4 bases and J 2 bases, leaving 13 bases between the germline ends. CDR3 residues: CASSPRASGNQPQHF. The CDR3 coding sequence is TGTGCCAGCAGCCCGCGGGCCTCCGGCAATCAGCCCCAGCATTTT. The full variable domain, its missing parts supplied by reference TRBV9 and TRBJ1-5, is DSGVTQTPKHLITATGQRVTLRCSPRSGDLSVYWYQQSLDQGLQFLIQYYNGEERAKGNILERFSAQQFPDLHSELNLSSLELGDSALYFCASSPRASGNQPQHFGDGTRLSIL.

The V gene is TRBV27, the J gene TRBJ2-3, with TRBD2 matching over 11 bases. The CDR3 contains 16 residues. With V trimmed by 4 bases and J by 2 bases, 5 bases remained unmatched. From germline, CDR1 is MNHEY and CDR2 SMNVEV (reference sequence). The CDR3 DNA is TGTGCCAGCAGTTCGGGACTAGCGGAGCACACAGATACGCAGTATTTT. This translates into CASSSGLAEHTDTQYF.

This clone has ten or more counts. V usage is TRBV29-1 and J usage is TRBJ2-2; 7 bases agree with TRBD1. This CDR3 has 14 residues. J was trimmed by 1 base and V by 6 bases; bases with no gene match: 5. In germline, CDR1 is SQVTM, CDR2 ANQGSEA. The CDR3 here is CSVPGQRNTGELFF. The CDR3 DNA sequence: TGCAGCGTCCCGGGACAGAGGAACACCGGGGAGCTGTTTTTT.

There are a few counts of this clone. The CDR3 sequence: CASSYPPGGTFF. DNA of the CDR3: TGTGCCAGCAGCTATCCCCCAGGGGGAACTTTCTTT. V gene TRBV11-1 combines with J gene TRBJ1-1; 7 nucleotides agree with TRBD1. The CDR3 consists of 12 residues. CDR1 is SGHAT, CDR2 FQDESV, per germline (reference sequence). The V segment lost 4 bases and the J segment 12 bases; nucleotides outside the gene matches: 8. The entire variable domain, with the rest obtained from reference TRBV11-1 and TRBJ1-1, is as follows: EAEVAQSPRYKITEKSQAVAFWCDPISGHATLYWYRQILGQGPELLVQFQDESVVDDSQLPKDRFSAERLKGVDSTLKIQPAELGDSAMYLCASSYPPGGTFFGQGTRLTVV.

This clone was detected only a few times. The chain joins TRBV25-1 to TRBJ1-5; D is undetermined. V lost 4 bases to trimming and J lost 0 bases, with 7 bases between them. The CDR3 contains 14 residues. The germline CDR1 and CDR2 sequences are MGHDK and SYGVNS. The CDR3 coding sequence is TGTGCCAGCAGTGGAGAAGATAGCAATCAGCCCCAGCATTTT. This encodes CASSGEDSNQPQHF.

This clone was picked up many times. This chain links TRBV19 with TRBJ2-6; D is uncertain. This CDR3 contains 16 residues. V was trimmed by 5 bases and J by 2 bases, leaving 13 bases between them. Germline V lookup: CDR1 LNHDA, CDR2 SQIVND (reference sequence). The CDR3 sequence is CASSLVLGTGANVLTF. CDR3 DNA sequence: TGTGCCAGTAGTTTGGTCTTGGGTACTGGGGCCAACGTCCTGACTTTC.

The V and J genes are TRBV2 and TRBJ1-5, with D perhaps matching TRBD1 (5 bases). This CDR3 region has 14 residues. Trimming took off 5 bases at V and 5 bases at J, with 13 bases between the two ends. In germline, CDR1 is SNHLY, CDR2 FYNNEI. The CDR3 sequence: CASSRGSPDQPQHF. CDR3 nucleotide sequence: TGTGCCAGCAGTAGGGGCAGCCCCGATCAGCCCCAGCATTTT.

DNA for the CDR3: TGTGCCAGTGAAGCGGGAGGATACTACAATGAGCAGTTCTTC. The encoded protein is CASEAGGYYNEQFF. The gene calls are TRBV19 and TRBJ2-1; 9 bases fit TRBD2. The CDR3 is 14 residues long. V shed 8 bases, J shed 3 bases, and the junction held 5 bases outside the gene matches. The germline V gene encodes CDR1 LNHDA and CDR2 SQIVND (reference sequence).

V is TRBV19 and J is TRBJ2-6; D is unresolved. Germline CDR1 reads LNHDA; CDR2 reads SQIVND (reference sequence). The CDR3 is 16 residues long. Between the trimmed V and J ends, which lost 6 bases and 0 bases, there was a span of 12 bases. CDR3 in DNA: TGTGCCAGTAGCAGCAGGCTGTCCTCTGGGGCCAACGTCCTGACTTTC. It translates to CASSSRLSSGANVLTF.

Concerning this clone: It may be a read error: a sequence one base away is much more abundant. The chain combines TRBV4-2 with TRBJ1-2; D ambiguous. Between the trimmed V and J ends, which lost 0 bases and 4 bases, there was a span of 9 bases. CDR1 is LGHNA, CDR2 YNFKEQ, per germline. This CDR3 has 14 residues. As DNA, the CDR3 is TGTGCCAGCAGCCAAGAACAGAGCCTCTATGGCTACACCTTC. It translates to CASSQEQSLYGYTF.

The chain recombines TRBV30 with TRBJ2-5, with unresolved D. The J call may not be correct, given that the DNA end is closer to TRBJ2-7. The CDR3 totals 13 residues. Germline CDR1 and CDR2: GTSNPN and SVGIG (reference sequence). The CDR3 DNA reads TGTGCCTGGAGTGTGGGTTTAACCTACGAGCAGTACTTC. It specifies CAWSVGLTYEQYF.

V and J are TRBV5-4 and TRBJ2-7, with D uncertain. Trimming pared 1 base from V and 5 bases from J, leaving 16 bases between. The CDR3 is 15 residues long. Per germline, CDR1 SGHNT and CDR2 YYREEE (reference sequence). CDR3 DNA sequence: TGTGCCAGCAGCTTGTCTGATACAGCCGAAAACGAGCAGTACTTC. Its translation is CASSLSDTAENEQYF.

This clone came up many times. The CDR3 coding sequence is TGTGCCAGCAGTTTACACAGCTCCTACGAGCAGTACTTC. Protein product: CASSLHSSYEQYF. The chain recombines TRBV28 with TRBJ2-7; D not certain. CDR1 MDHEN and CDR2 SYDVKM come from the germline V gene. Trimming removed 2 bases at V and 0 bases at J, with 5 bases between. This CDR3 comprises 13 residues.

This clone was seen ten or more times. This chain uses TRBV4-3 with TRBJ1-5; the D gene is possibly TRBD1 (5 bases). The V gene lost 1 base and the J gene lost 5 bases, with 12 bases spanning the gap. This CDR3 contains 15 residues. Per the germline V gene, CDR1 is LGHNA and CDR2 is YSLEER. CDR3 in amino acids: CASSQAGGNYQPQHF. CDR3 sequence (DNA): TGCGCCAGCAGCCAAGCGGGGGGGAACTATCAGCCCCAGCATTTT.